A single sample gave rise to the 15 T cell receptor beta chains below, sequenced in a study of cytotoxic CD8 clonotypes in ibrutinib-treated CLL. Assay: immunoSEQ multiplex PCR; the TCRdb copy retains only in-frame clones and omits some. The repertoire holds over 110,000 clones, 85% to 95% seen once, with 10% to 12% in the top ten. The sequencing here drew on PBMCs, taken after 12 months of ibrutinib treatment. All receptors derive from a human donor with chronic lymphocytic leukemia.

The rearrangement uses TRBV7-9 and TRBJ2-2, with 12 bases aligning to TRBD2. Looked up from germline, CDR1 is SEHNR and CDR2 is FQNEAQ (reference sequence). The J segment lost 3 bases and the V segment lost 5 bases, leaving 7 bases of the junction unmatched. The length of the CDR3 is 17 residues. The CDR3 bases are TGTGCCAGCAGCATTCTAGCGGGAGGGCCGTACACCGGGGAGCTGTTTTTT. Translation: CASSILAGGPYTGELFF.

The chain couples TRBV27 to TRBJ1-1; D not resolved. Looked up from germline, CDR1 is MNHEY and CDR2 is SMNVEV (reference sequence). This CDR3 comprises 12 residues. V lost 3 bases to trimming and J lost 13 bases, with 15 bases between them. The CDR3 is CASSFTADKVFF. In nucleotides, the CDR3 is TGTGCCAGCAGTTTTACGGCCGACAAAGTTTTCTTT.

This rearrangement joins TRBV29-1 to TRBJ2-5; D may be TRBD1 (6 bases). Germline CDR1 reads SQVTM; CDR2 reads ANQGSEA. Trimming removed 8 bases from V and 0 bases from J, with 13 bases in between. This CDR3 has 13 amino acids. The CDR3 DNA sequence: TGCAGCTCGACCACAGGGAACCAAGAGACCCAGTACTTC. Translation: CSSTTGNQETQYF.

This chain connects TRBV27 to TRBJ1-2; maybe TRBD1 (5 bases). The CDR3 sequence is 12 residues long. The ends were cut back, 8 bases at V and 5 bases at J, with 12 bases in the middle. Germline CDR1 is MNHEY and CDR2 is SMNVEV (reference sequence). CDR3 in DNA: TGTGCCAGCCGCGGGGGGACGTATGGCTACACCTTC. Amino acids: CASRGGTYGYTF.

In its sample, this clone was seen a few times. Other DNA variants within this sample encode the same CDR3. This chain joins TRBV2 and TRBJ1-5; D is ambiguous. The germline V gene has CDR1 SNHLY and CDR2 FYNNEI. The CDR3 is 12 residues long. Deletions cut 6 bases from V and 3 bases from J, with 6 bases between. Here the CDR3 reads CASSEINQPQHF. The CDR3 bases are TGTGCCAGCAGCGAGATCAATCAGCCCCAGCATTTT.

Here the CDR3 reads CASSSGPVGAGPQETQYF. CDR3 in DNA: TGCGCCAGCAGCTCGGGCCCGGTCGGGGCGGGACCCCAAGAGACCCAGTACTTC. The chain employs TRBV4-1 and TRBJ2-5, with D possibly matching TRBD2 (6 bases). Per germline, CDR1 MGHRA and CDR2 YSYEKL. V was cut by 5 bases and J by 1 base, with 23 bases left in between. CDR3 length equals 18 residues.

The rearrangement joins TRBV7-9 to TRBJ2-2, with 10 bases matching TRBD1. The J segment lost 4 bases and the V segment lost 2 bases, leaving 4 bases of the junction unmatched. The CDR3 consists of 16 residues. Germline lookup yields CDR1 SEHNR and CDR2 FQNEAQ (reference sequence). CDR3 region: CASSLSGTGVTGELFF. CDR3 in DNA: TGTGCCAGCAGCTTATCCGGGACAGGGGTCACCGGGGAGCTGTTTTTT.

The gene calls are TRBV9 and TRBJ2-1; 10 bases are a match to TRBD2. Germline-derived CDR1 and CDR2 are SGDLS and YYNGEE. V lost 0 bases and J lost 6; bases outside the gene matches: 6. There are 16 residues in the CDR3. In DNA, the CDR3 is TGTGCCAGCAGCGTAGACCAGCGGGAGGGGCGCAATGAGCAGTTCTTC. This translates into CASSVDQREGRNEQFF.

This chain uses TRBV28 with TRBJ1-2, with 9 bases that match TRBD1. V lost 11 bases to trimming and J lost 8 bases; unmatched junction nucleotides: 12. Germline V CDR1 and CDR2: MDHEN, SYDVKM. This CDR3 region has 13 residues. CDR3 bases: TGTGCCGCCGGGACAGGGAATGTGTACGGCTACACCTTC. As protein: CAAGTGNVYGYTF.

The V gene is TRBV21-1, the J gene TRBJ2-3; the tabulated D call, TRBD1, remains unverified against the DNA. TRBV21-1 is designated a pseudogene. The CDR3 runs to 16 residues. The CDR3 protein is CASSRSGDPFGDTQYF. CDR3 nucleotide sequence: TGTGCCAGCAGCAGGTCAGGGGACCCCTTTGGAGATACGCAGTATTTT.

The chain recombines TRBV19 with TRBJ2-2; 9 nucleotides match TRBD1. V gave up 3 bases and J gave up 7 bases; unmatched junction bases: 6. Germline values: CDR1 LNHDA, CDR2 SQIVND (reference sequence). This CDR3 has 15 residues. CDR3 sequence: CASSIGTGQGGELFF. The CDR3 DNA follows: TGTGCCAGTAGTATCGGGACAGGGCAGGGCGGGGAGCTGTTTTTT.

Details on this clone: A read error may account for a junction end that differs from germline. V usage is TRBV18 and J usage is TRBJ2-7; 13 nucleotides agree with TRBD2. Germline CDR1 is KGHSH and CDR2 is LQKENI. CDR3 length: 18 amino acids. The CDR3 DNA is TGTGCCAGCTCACCGATGACTGGACTAGCGGGAGTATCCTCCGAGCAGTACTTC. Its translation is CASSPMTGLAGVSSEQYF. The full variable domain, rest sourced from reference TRBV18 and TRBJ2-7, is NAGVMQNPRHLVRRRGQEARLRCSPMKGHSHVYWYRQLPEEGLKFMVYLQKENIIDESGMPKERFSAEFPKEGPSILRIQQVVRGDSAAYFCASSPMTGLAGVSSEQYFGPGTRLTVT.

The V call is TRBV28, the J call TRBJ2-7; D may correspond to TRBD1 or TRBD2 (5 bases each). The CDR3 consists of 13 residues. Germline V gives CDR1 MDHEN, CDR2 SYDVKM. The V end was cut by 7 bases, the J end by 2 bases, with 12 bases between. The CDR3, as DNA: TGTGCCAGCACCCTGGGGACGGCCTACGAGCAGTACTTC. Translating it yields CASTLGTAYEQYF. Using reference TRBV28 and TRBJ2-7 for the parts outside the CDR3, the full variable domain is DVKVTQSSRYLVKRTGEKVFLECVQDMDHENMFWYRQDPGLGLRLIYFSYDVKMKEKGDIPEGYSVSREKKERFSLILESASTNQTSMYLCASTLGTAYEQYFGPGTRLTVT.

The CDR3 DNA sequence: TGCGCCAGCAGCTCGAGGGGGTCGGACACTGAAGCTTTCTTT. As protein: CASSSRGSDTEAFF. V and J are TRBV5-1 and TRBJ1-1; maybe TRBD1 (6 bases). Germline V gene lookup returns CDR1 SGHRS and CDR2 YFSETQ. The germline V and J ends were trimmed by 3 bases and 3 bases, with 12 bases remaining between them. The CDR3 extends over 14 amino acids.

The chain recombines TRBV9 with TRBJ2-3; no firm D call. CDR1 and CDR2 (germline): SGDLS, YYNGEE. This CDR3 has 16 amino acids. The V gene lost 0 bases and the J gene lost 2 bases, with 13 bases spanning the gap. The CDR3 DNA is TGTGCCAGCAGCGTAGGCCCACTCTCCTACACAGATACGCAGTATTTT. Encoded protein: CASSVGPLSYTDTQYF.